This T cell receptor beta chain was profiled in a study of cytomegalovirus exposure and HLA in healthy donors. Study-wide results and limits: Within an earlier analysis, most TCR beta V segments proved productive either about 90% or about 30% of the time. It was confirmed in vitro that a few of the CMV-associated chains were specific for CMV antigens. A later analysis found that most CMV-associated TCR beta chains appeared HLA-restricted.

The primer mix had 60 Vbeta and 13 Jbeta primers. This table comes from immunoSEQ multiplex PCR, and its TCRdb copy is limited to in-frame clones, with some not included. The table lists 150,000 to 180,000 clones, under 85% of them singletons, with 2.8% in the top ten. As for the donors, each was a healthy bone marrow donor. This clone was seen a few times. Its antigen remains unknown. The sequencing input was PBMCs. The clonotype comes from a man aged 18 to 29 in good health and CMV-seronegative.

CDR3 DNA sequence: TGCGCCAGCAGCCGGATACAGGGCTATAGCAATCAGCCCCAGCATTTT. It yields the protein CASSRIQGYSNQPQHF. The genes are TRBV4-1 and TRBJ1-5; TRBD1 is a possible D gene (6 bases). V lost 4 bases and J 0 bases, leaving 13 bases between the germline ends. Germline CDR1 MGHRA, CDR2 YSYEKL. The CDR3 sequence is 16 residues long.